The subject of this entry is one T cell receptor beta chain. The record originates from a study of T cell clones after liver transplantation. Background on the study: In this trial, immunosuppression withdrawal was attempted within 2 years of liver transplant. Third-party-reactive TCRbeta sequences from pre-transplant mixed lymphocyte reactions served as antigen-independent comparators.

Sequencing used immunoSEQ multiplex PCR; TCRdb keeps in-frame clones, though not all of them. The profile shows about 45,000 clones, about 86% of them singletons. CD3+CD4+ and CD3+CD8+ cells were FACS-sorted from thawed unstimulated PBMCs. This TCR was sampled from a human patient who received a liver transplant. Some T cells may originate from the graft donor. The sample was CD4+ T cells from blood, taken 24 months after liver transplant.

CDR3 in amino acids: CASSPLGQVPQFF. As DNA, the CDR3 is TGTGCCAGCAGTCCACTCGGACAGGTGCCGCAGTTCTTC. The chain links TRBV27 to TRBJ2-1; 7 bases are shared with TRBD1. The CDR3 has 13 amino acids. Per the germline V gene, CDR1 is MNHEY and CDR2 is SMNVEV (reference sequence). V gave up 5 bases and J gave up 12 bases; unmatched junction bases: 10.